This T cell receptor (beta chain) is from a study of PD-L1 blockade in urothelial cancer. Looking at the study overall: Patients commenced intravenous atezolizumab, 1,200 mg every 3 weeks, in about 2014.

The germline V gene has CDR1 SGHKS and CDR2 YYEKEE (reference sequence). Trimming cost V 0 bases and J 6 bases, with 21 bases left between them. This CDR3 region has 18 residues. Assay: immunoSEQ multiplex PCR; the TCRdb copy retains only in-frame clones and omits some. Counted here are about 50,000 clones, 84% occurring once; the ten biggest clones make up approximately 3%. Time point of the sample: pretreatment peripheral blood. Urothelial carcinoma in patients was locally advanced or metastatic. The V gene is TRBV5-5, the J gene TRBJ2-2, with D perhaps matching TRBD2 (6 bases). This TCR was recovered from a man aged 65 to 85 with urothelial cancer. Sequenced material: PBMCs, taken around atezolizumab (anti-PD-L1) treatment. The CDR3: CASSLAAAIFPGAGELFF. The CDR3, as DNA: TGTGCCAGCAGCTTGGCCGCGGCTATCTTTCCGGGGGCCGGGGAGCTGTTTTTT.